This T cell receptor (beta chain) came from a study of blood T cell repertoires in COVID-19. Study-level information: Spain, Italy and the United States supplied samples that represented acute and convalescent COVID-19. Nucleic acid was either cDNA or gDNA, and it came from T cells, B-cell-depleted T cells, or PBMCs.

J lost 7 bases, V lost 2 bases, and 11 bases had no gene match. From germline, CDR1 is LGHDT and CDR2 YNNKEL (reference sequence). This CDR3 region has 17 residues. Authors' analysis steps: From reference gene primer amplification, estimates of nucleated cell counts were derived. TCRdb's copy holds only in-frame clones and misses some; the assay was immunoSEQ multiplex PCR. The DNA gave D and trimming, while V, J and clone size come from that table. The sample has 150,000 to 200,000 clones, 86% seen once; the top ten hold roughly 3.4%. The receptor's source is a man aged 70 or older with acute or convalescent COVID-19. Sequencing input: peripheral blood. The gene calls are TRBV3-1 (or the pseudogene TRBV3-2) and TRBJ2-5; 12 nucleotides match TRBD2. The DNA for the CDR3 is TGTGCCAGCAGCCAAACTCCGACTAGCGGGGGATTAGGGACCCAGTACTTC. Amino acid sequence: CASSQTPTSGGLGTQYF.